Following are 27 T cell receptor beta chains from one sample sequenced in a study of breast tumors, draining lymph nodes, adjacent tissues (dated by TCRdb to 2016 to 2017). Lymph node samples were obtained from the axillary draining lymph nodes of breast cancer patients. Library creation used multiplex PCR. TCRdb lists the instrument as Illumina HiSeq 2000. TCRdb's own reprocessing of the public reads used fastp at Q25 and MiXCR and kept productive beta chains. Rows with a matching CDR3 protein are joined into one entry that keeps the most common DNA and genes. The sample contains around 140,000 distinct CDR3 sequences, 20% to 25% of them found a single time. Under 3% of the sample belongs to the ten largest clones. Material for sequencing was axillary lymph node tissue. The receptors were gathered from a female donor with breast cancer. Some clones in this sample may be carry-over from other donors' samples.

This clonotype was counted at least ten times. This CDR3 is CASKPIPASGSQETQYF. The CDR3 bases are TGTGCCAGCAAACCGATCCCGGCTAGCGGGAGCCAAGAGACCCAGTACTTC. The chain is built from TRBV6-6 and TRBJ2-5, with 10 nucleotides matching TRBD2. V shed 7 bases, J shed 1 base, and the junction held 12 bases outside the gene matches. The CDR3 loop spans 17 amino acids. Germline assignment: CDR1 MNHNY and CDR2 SVGAGI (reference sequence).

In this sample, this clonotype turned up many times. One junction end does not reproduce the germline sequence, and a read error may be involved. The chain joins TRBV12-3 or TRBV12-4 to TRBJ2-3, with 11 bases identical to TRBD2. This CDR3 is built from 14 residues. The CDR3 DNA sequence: TGTGCCAGCAGGTTAGCGGGAGGGGGAGATACGCAGTATTTT. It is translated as CASRLAGGGDTQYF.

The CDR3 sequence is CASSSRTSGSIYEQYF. CDR3 nucleotide sequence: TGTGCCAGCAGTTCCCGGACTAGCGGGAGTATCTACGAGCAGTACTTC. V usage is TRBV6-2 or TRBV6-3 and J usage is TRBJ2-7, with TRBD2 matching 13 bases. This CDR3 is built from 16 residues. V shed 4 bases and J 3 bases; nucleotides not matched to a gene: 6. Germline-derived CDR1 and CDR2 are MNHEY and SVGEGT.

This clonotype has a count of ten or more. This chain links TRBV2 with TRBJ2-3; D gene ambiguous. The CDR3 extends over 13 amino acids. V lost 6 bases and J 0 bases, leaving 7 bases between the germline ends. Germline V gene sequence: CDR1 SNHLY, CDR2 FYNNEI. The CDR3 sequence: CASSGTSTDTQYF. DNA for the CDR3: TGTGCCAGCAGCGGAACTAGCACAGATACGCAGTATTTT.

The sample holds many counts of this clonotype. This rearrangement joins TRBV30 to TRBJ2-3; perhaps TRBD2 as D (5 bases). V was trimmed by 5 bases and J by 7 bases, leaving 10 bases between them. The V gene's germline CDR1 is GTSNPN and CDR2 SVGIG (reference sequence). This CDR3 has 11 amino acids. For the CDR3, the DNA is TGTGCCTGGGTAAGAGGGAATACGCAGTATTTT. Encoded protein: CAWVRGNTQYF.

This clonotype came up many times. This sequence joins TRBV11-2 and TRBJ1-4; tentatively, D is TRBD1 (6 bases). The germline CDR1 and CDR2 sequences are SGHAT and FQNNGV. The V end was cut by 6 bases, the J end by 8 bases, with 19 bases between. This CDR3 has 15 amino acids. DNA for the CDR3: TGTGCCAGCAGTACACGCACAGGGAGTTGGGAAAAACTGTTTTTT. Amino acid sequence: CASSTRTGSWEKLFF.

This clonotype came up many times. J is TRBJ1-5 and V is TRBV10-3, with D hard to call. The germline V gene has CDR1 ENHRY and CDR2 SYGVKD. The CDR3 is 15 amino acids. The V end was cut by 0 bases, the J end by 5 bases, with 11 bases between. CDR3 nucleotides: TGTGCCATCAGTGAGTCCGGCACGGCCCATCAGCCCCAGCATTTT. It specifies CAISESGTAHQPQHF.

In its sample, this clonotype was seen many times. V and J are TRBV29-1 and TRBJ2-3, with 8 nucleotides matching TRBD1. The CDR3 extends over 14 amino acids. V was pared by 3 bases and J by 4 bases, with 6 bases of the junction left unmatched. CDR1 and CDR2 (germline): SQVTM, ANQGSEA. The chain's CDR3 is CSVDRTGFADTQYF. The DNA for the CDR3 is TGCAGCGTTGATCGGACAGGGTTCGCAGATACGCAGTATTTT.

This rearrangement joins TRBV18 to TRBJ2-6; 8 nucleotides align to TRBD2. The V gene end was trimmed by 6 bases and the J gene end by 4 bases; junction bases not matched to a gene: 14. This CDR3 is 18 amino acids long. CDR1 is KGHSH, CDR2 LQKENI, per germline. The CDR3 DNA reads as TGTGCCAGCTCGCGGGACACTCGGACTAGCTCGGGGGCCAACGTCCTGACTTTC. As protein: CASSRDTRTSSGANVLTF.

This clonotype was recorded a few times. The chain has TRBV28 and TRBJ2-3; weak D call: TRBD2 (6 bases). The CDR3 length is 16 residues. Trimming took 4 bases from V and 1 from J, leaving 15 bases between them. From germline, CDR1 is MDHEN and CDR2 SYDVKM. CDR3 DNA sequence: TGTGCCAGCAGTTCACTCGGGGGAGGACGCACAGATACGCAGTATTTT. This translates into CASSSLGGGRTDTQYF.

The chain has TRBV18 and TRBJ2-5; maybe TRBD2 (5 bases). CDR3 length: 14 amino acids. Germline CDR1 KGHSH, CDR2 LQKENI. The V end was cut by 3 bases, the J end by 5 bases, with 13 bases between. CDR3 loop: CASSPFLGVETQYF. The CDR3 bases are TGTGCCAGCTCACCTTTCTTGGGAGTGGAGACCCAGTACTTC.

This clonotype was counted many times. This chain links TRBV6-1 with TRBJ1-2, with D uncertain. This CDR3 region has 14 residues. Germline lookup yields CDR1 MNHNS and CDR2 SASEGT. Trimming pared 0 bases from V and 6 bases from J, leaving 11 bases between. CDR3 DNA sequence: TGTGCCAGCAGTGAAGCAGCGAGGAGTGATGGCTACACCTTC. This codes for CASSEAARSDGYTF.

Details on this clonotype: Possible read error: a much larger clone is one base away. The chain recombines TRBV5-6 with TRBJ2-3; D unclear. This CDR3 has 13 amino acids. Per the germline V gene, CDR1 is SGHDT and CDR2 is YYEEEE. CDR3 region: CACSLEDSGTQYF. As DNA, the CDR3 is TGTGCCTGCAGCTTGGAAGATTCGGGTACGCAGTATTTT.

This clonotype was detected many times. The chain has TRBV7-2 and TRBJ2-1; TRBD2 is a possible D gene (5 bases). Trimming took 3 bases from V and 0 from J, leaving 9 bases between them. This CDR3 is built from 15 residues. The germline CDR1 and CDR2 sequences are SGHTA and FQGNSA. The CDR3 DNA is TGTGCCAGCAGCTTTACTAGTGGCTCCTACAATGAGCAGTTCTTC. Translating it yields CASSFTSGSYNEQFF.

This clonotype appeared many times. CDR3 DNA sequence: TGTGCCAGCAGCCCAAAAGAGACCCAGTACTTC. It specifies CASSPKETQYF. V gene TRBV18 combines with J gene TRBJ2-5; D gene ambiguous. The CDR3 is 11 amino acids. The germline gives CDR1 KGHSH, CDR2 LQKENI. Trimming took 8 bases from V and 3 from J, leaving 7 bases between them.

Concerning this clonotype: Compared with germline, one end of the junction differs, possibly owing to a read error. The CDR3 sequence: CAISVRRGVQETQYF. In DNA form, the CDR3 reads TGTGCCATCAGTGTTAGGAGAGGGGTCCAAGAGACCCAGTACTTT. The rearrangement links TRBV10-3 to TRBJ2-5; D could derive from TRBD1 or TRBD2 (5 bases each). CDR3 size: 15 residues. Per the germline V gene, CDR1 is ENHRY and CDR2 is SYGVKD.

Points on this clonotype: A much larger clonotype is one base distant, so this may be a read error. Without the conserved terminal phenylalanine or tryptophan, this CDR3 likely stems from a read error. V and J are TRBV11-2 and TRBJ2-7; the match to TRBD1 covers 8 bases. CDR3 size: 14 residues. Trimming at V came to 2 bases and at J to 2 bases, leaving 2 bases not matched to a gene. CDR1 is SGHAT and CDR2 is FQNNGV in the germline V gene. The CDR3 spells CASSLNRGTYEQYL. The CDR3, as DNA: TGTGCCAGCAGCTTAAACAGGGGGACCTACGAGCAGTACCTC.

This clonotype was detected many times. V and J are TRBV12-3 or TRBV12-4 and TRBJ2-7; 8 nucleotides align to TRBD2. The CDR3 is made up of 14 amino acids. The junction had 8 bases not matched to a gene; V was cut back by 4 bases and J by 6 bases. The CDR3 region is CASSYAGGQSEQYF. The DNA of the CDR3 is TGTGCCAGCAGTTATGCGGGAGGACAGTCCGAGCAGTACTTC.

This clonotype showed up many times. CDR3 in amino acids: CASSLGYQPQHF. DNA of the CDR3: TGTGCCAGCAGTCTAGGGTATCAGCCCCAGCATTTT. V is TRBV12-3 or TRBV12-4 and J is TRBJ1-5; D is unresolved. V dropped 5 bases and J dropped 5 bases, with 7 bases sitting between them. The CDR3 is 12 amino acids.

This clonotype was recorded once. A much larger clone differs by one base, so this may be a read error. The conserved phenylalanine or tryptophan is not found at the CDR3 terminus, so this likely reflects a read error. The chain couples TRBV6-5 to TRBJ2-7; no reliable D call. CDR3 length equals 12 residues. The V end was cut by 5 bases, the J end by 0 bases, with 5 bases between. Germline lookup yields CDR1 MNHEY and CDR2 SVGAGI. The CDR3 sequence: CASSRSSYEQYS. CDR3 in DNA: TGTGCCAGCAGTAGGAGCTCCTACGAGCAGTACTCC.

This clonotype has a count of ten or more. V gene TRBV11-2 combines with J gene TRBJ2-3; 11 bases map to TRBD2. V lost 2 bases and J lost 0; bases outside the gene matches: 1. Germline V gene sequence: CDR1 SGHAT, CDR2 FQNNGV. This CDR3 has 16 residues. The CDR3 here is CASSLRTSGSTDTQYF. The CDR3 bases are TGTGCCAGCAGCTTAAGGACTAGCGGGAGCACAGATACGCAGTATTTT.

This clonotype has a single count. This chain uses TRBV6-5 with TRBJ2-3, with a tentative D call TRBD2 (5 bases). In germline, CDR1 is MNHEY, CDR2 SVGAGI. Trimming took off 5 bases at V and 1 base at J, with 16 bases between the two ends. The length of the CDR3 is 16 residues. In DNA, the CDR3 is TGTGCCAGCAGTAATCTAACGGGAAGGGGCACAGATACGCAGTATTTT. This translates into CASSNLTGRGTDTQYF.

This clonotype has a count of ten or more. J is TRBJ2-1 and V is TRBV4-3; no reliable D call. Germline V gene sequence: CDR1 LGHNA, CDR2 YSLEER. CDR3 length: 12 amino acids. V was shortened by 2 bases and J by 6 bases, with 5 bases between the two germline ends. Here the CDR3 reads CASSQFPNEQFF. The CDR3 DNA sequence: TGCGCCAGCAGCCAATTTCCCAATGAGCAGTTCTTC.

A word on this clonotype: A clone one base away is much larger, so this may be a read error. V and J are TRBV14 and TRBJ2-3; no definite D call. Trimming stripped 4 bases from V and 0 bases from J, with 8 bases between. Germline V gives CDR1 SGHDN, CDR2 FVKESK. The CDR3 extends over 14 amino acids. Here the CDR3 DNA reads TGTGCCAGCAGCCGAGTAGTCAGCACAGATACGCAGTATTTT. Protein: CASSRVVSTDTQYF.

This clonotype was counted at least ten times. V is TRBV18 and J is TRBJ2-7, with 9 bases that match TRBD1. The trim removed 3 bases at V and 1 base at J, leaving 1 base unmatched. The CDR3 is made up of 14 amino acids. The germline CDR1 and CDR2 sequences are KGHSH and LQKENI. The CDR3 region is CASSPGTGSYEQYF. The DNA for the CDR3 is TGTGCCAGCTCACCCGGGACAGGGTCCTACGAGCAGTACTTC.

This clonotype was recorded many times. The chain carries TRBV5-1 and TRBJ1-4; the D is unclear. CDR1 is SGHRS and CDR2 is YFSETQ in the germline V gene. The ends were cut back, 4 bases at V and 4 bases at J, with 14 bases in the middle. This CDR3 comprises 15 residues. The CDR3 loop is CASSTGPGFNEKLFF. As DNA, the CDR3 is TGCGCCAGCAGCACCGGACCGGGGTTTAATGAAAAACTGTTTTTT.

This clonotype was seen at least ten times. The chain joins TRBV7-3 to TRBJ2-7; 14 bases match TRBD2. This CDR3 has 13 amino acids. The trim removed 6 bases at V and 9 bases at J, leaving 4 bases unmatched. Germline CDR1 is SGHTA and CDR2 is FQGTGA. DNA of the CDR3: TGTGCCAGCAGTCAAGGACTAGCGGGAGGGCAGTACTTC. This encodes CASSQGLAGGQYF.